One sample yielded the 3 T cell receptor beta chains listed below, sequenced in a study of blood T cell repertoires in COVID-19. The assay was immunoSEQ multiplex PCR, and TCRdb's table has in-frame clones only and misses some. The table has about 200,000 clones, about 88% seen once. Material for sequencing was peripheral blood. The receptors were sampled from a woman aged 80 or over with acute or convalescent COVID-19.

The chain couples TRBV5-1 to TRBJ2-5; D unclear. Germline-derived CDR1 and CDR2 are SGHRS and YFSETQ. The CDR3 is 14 residues long. Trimming pared 4 bases from V and 2 bases from J, leaving 12 bases between. Written as DNA, the CDR3 is TGCGCCAGCAGCGGAGCGCCACCTCAAGAGACCCAGTACTTC. Its translation: CASSGAPPQETQYF. The entire variable domain, with the rest obtained from reference TRBV5-1 and TRBJ2-5, is as follows: KAGVTQTPRYLIKTRGQQVTLSCSPISGHRSVSWYQQTPGQGLQFLFEYFSETQRNKGNFPGRFSGRQFSNSRSEMNVSTLELGDSALYLCASSGAPPQETQYFGPGTRLLVL.

The chain links TRBV7-2 to TRBJ1-3; 7 bases agree with TRBD1. This CDR3 contains 15 residues. Per the germline V gene, CDR1 is SGHTA and CDR2 is FQGNSA. Trimming cost V 7 bases and J 3 bases; bases outside gene matches: 9. The CDR3 is CASTPTGAFGNTIYF. Here the CDR3 DNA reads TGTGCCAGCACTCCAACAGGGGCATTTGGAAACACCATATATTTT.

The rearrangement joins TRBV4-1 to TRBJ2-3; 12 bases line up with TRBD2. Germline-derived CDR1 and CDR2 are MGHRA and YSYEKL. V was pared by 4 bases and J by 0 bases, with 11 bases of the junction left unmatched. The length of the CDR3 is 19 residues. Written as DNA, the CDR3 is TGCGCCAGCAGCCCTCCTAGCGGGAGGGGGAGTAGGAGCACAGATACGCAGTATTTT. This sequence encodes CASSPPSGRGSRSTDTQYF.